This T cell receptor beta chain was observed in a study of T cells in Graves' hyperthyroidism and ophthalmopathy. Study-wide results and caveats: Blood held most thyroid clonotypes expanded above 0.001 frequency. A model built on 13 V-J features separated ophthalmopathy from stable hyperthyroidism.

Germline values: CDR1 LGHDT, CDR2 YNNKEL (reference sequence). The CDR3 consists of 17 residues. V was clipped by 4 bases and J by 8 bases, with 26 bases between them. This clonotype was observed many times. Its target is unknown. Amplified TCR beta CDR3 regions derived from RNA transcripts. A set of HTBI primers served as the primers for a first-round RT-PCR of the TCR CDR3. MiXCR, applied by TCRdb to the multiplex PCR reads, yields one record per CDR3 protein. Here the sample spans fewer than 450,000 distinct CDR3 sequences, under 20% being singletons. Exclusion followed for patients with uncontrolled infection, other autoimmune disease, pregnancy or lactation.

The sample consisted of blood. This receptor was taken from a man between 18 and 35 years old with Graves' ophthalmopathy. The rearrangement uses TRBV3-1 and TRBJ1-2; no reliable D call. This CDR3 reads CASSPITNGGKRGGYTF. The CDR3 coding sequence is TGTGCCAGCAGCCCGATAACCAATGGTGGGAAGAGAGGCGGCTACACCTTC.